The 28 T cell receptor beta chains given below trace back to one sample, sequenced in a study of cytomegalovirus exposure and HLA in healthy donors. TCRdb keeps only in-frame clones here, not all; method: immunoSEQ multiplex PCR. This sample has 55,000 to 70,000 clones, with approximately 90% found just once. Sequenced sample: PBMCs. The receptors here all came from a woman between 18 and 29 years old in good health and CMV-seronegative.

The chain has TRBV27 and TRBJ2-7; 7 positions agree with TRBD1. In germline, CDR1 is MNHEY, CDR2 SMNVEV (reference sequence). This CDR3 is 14 amino acids long. The V segment lost 2 bases and the J segment 3 bases; nucleotides outside the gene matches: 4. The CDR3 DNA reads TGTGCCAGCAGTTTAAGGGACAGATTCTACGAGCAGTACTTC. Amino acids: CASSLRDRFYEQYF.

The chain is built from TRBV30 and TRBJ1-1; no definite D call. Trimming cost V 2 bases and J 2 bases, with 15 bases left between them. CDR1 and CDR2 from the germline V gene are GTSNPN and SVGIG (reference sequence). The CDR3 length is 15 residues. The CDR3 loop is CAWSLITLRNTEAFF. The CDR3 DNA sequence: TGTGCCTGGAGTCTTATCACACTACGAAACACTGAAGCTTTCTTT. The variable domain in full, completed from reference TRBV30 and TRBJ1-1, reads SQTIHQWPATLVQPVGSPLSLECTVEGTSNPNLYWYRQAAGRGLQLLFYSVGIGQISSEVPQNLSASRPQDRQFILSSKKLLLSDSGFYLCAWSLITLRNTEAFFGQGTRLTVV.

This clone was counted a single time. J is TRBJ1-1 and V is TRBV5-1; 8 bases align to TRBD1. The germline V gene has CDR1 SGHRS and CDR2 YFSETQ. Unmatched junction bases numbered 11, after V lost 3 bases and J lost 1 base. The CDR3 extends over 17 amino acids. CDR3 protein: CASSSRPGTGKNTEAFF. In DNA form, the CDR3 reads TGCGCCAGCAGCTCCCGTCCCGGGACAGGCAAGAACACTGAAGCTTTCTTT.

This chain links TRBV5-1 with TRBJ2-7; 13 bases agree with TRBD2. Trimming took 4 bases from V and 7 from J; bases not matched to a gene: 8. CDR3 length: 15 residues. Germline CDR1 reads SGHRS; CDR2 reads YFSETQ. CDR3 loop: CASSPGLAGVDEQYF. The CDR3 region has the DNA TGCGCCAGCAGCCCAGGACTAGCGGGAGTGGATGAGCAGTACTTC.

The gene calls are TRBV4-3 and TRBJ1-6; D is possibly TRBD1 (5 bases). V lost 0 bases, J lost 4 bases, and 10 bases lay in between. Germline V gene data show CDR1 as LGHNA and CDR2 as YSLEER. This CDR3 comprises 16 residues. CDR3 sequence reads: CASSQDAREYNSPLHF. The CDR3, as DNA: TGCGCCAGCAGCCAAGATGCCAGGGAATATAATTCACCCCTCCACTTT.

The V gene is TRBV28, the J gene TRBJ1-2; D is undetermined. V was pared by 2 bases and J by 1 base, with 8 bases between. Germline V gives CDR1 MDHEN, CDR2 SYDVKM. The CDR3 sequence is 14 residues long. The CDR3 DNA reads as TGTGCCAGCAGTTTAATCCTGAGTAACTATGGCTACACCTTC. This codes for CASSLILSNYGYTF.

V gene TRBV10-3 combines with J gene TRBJ2-5; 7 bases fit TRBD2. Germline V CDR1 and CDR2: ENHRY, SYGVKD. The CDR3 is made up of 13 amino acids. The V segment lost 4 bases and the J segment 2 bases; nucleotides outside the gene matches: 1. The CDR3 spells CAISAGGQETQYF. CDR3 nucleotides: TGTGCCATCAGTGCGGGGGGACAAGAGACCCAGTACTTC.

The chain has TRBV5-1 and TRBJ2-1, with D possibly TRBD1 on 6 matching bases. This CDR3 is built from 16 residues. The germline V gene encodes CDR1 SGHRS and CDR2 YFSETQ. V lost 0 bases and J 3 bases, leaving 13 bases between the germline ends. The CDR3, as DNA: TGCGCCAGCAGCTTGGAAGGGGGAGAAGGCTACAATGAGCAGTTCTTC. Protein sequence: CASSLEGGEGYNEQFF.

The chain joins TRBV13 to TRBJ2-3; 7 nucleotides line up with TRBD2. In germline, CDR1 is PRHDT, CDR2 FYEKMQ (reference sequence). The CDR3 is 17 residues long. J lost 5 bases, V lost 1 base, and 12 bases had no gene match. The CDR3 DNA is TGTGCCAGCAGCTTAGCCCAGGCCAGCGGGATAATAGATACGCAGTATTTT. It is translated as CASSLAQASGIIDTQYF.

This clone appeared a single time. V gene TRBV4-1 combines with J gene TRBJ2-7; perhaps TRBD1 as D (6 bases). CDR1 is MGHRA, CDR2 YSYEKL, per germline. V lost 2 bases, J lost 7 bases, and 12 bases lay in between. The CDR3 sequence is 13 residues long. CDR3 DNA: TGCGCCAGCAGCCAATCAAGAACAGGGGAGCAGTACTTC. Its protein is CASSQSRTGEQYF.

This chain links TRBV4-3 with TRBJ2-1; weak D call: TRBD2 (6 bases). Per germline, CDR1 LGHNA and CDR2 YSLEER. V lost 0 bases and J 4 bases, leaving 13 bases between the germline ends. The CDR3 has 16 residues. Here the CDR3 reads CASSQEVERGYNEQFF. The CDR3, as DNA: TGCGCCAGCAGCCAAGAAGTCGAACGGGGGTACAATGAGCAGTTCTTC.

This clone was counted once. The genes are TRBV7-2 and TRBJ1-2; D ambiguous. Between the trimmed V and J ends, which lost 2 bases and 7 bases, there was a span of 14 bases. Germline V gene sequence: CDR1 SGHTA, CDR2 FQGNSA. The CDR3 extends over 14 amino acids. CDR3 in amino acids: CASSLSLSRSGYTF. Here the CDR3 DNA reads TGTGCCAGCAGCTTATCTCTATCGCGGAGTGGCTACACCTTC.

V usage is TRBV7-8 and J usage is TRBJ2-7; 7 bases align to TRBD1. With V trimmed by 5 bases and J by 5 bases, 9 bases remained unmatched. The CDR3 contains 14 residues. Looked up from germline, CDR1 is SGHVS and CDR2 is FQNEAQ. The CDR3 loop reads CASSVDRVLDEQYF. The CDR3 nucleotides are TGTGCCAGCAGCGTAGACAGGGTCTTAGACGAGCAGTACTTC. The full variable domain, completed using reference TRBV7-8 and TRBJ2-7, is GAGVSQSPRYKVAKRGQDVALRCDPISGHVSLFWYQQALGQGPEFLTYFQNEAQLDKSGLPSDRFFAERPEGSVSTLKIQRTQQEDSAVYLCASSVDRVLDEQYFGPGTRLTVT.

The V call is TRBV6-1, the J call TRBJ1-2; D is unresolved. Germline V lookup: CDR1 MNHNS, CDR2 SASEGT. This CDR3 is 15 amino acids long. V was trimmed by 1 base and J by 4 bases, leaving 13 bases between them. CDR3 protein: CASSEEANYIYGYTF. In DNA, the CDR3 is TGTGCCAGCAGTGAAGAGGCAAACTACATCTATGGCTACACCTTC.

The chain uses TRBV27 and TRBJ2-5; 8 bases line up with TRBD1. The CDR3 extends over 13 amino acids. Germline V lookup: CDR1 MNHEY, CDR2 SMNVEV (reference sequence). Trimming cost V 3 bases and J 5 bases; bases outside gene matches: 2. The CDR3 region is CASSLRTGETQYF. Written as DNA, the CDR3 is TGTGCCAGCAGTTTGCGGACAGGGGAGACCCAGTACTTC.

This chain uses TRBV29-1 with TRBJ1-1; TRBD1 matches at 12 bases. V dropped 6 bases and J dropped 11; count of bases not matched to a gene: 16. Germline CDR1 SQVTM, CDR2 ANQGSEA. This CDR3 comprises 15 residues. The CDR3 loop reads CSVPGQGARERMAFF. The CDR3 DNA sequence: TGCAGCGTCCCGGGACAGGGGGCAAGGGAGAGGATGGCTTTCTTT. The full variable domain, rest sourced from reference TRBV29-1 and TRBJ1-1, is SAVISQKPSRDICQRGTSLTIQCQVDSQVTMMFWYRQQPGQSLTLIATANQGSEATYESGFVIDKFPISRPNLTFSTLTVSNMSPEDSSIYLCSVPGQGARERMAFFGQGTRLTVV.

V usage is TRBV5-1 and J usage is TRBJ1-2, with D unresolved. Per the germline V gene, CDR1 is SGHRS and CDR2 is YFSETQ. The V end lost 4 bases, the J end lost 4 bases, and 14 bases lay between the germline ends. CDR3 length: 14 residues. CDR3 nucleotide sequence: TGCGCCAGCAGCATCAGCGGAGTAGGCTATGGCTACACCTTC. This sequence encodes CASSISGVGYGYTF.

The chain couples TRBV7-8 to TRBJ2-7; TRBD2 matches 7 bases. Germline V CDR1 and CDR2: SGHVS, FQNEAQ. The V gene end was trimmed by 2 bases and the J gene end by 2 bases; junction bases not matched to a gene: 6. The CDR3 extends over 15 amino acids. CDR3 protein: CASSLYRGVPYEQYF. CDR3 nucleotide sequence: TGTGCCAGCAGCTTATATCGGGGGGTTCCCTACGAGCAGTACTTC.

This chain joins TRBV6-5 and TRBJ2-4; TRBD1 matches 7 bases. Germline CDR1 reads MNHEY; CDR2 reads SVGAGI. Losses at the gene ends were 4 bases for V and 1 base for J; bases not matched to a gene: 7. This CDR3 is 16 amino acids long. The CDR3 coding sequence is TGTGCCAGCAGTTCAAGGGGGCGCGGGGCCAAAAACATTCAGTACTTC. Translation gives CASSSRGRGAKNIQYF.

The gene calls are TRBV5-4 and TRBJ2-5; perhaps TRBD1 as D (6 bases). Germline CDR1 and CDR2: SGHNT and YYREEE (reference sequence). Trimming stripped 4 bases from V and 1 base from J, with 17 bases between. This CDR3 contains 16 residues. DNA for the CDR3: TGTGCCAGCAGCCAGTACTACCGGGACACCCAAGAGACCCAGTACTTC. Amino acids: CASSQYYRDTQETQYF.

This sequence joins TRBV7-2 and TRBJ2-7; 8 bases are shared with TRBD2. There are 16 residues in the CDR3. Germline V gene data show CDR1 as SGHTA and CDR2 as FQGNSA. The ends lost 1 base at V and 4 bases at J; junction bases unmatched: 9. The CDR3 nucleotides read TGTGCCAGCAGCTTAGATGGGACTAGATCGTTGTACGAGCAGTACTTC. Amino acids: CASSLDGTRSLYEQYF.

The chain employs TRBV18 and TRBJ2-1; D gene uncertain. The CDR3 loop spans 14 amino acids. With 1 base removed from V and 6 bases from J, the gap between germline ends came to 10 bases. Germline lookup yields CDR1 KGHSH and CDR2 LQKENI. The CDR3 DNA is TGTGCCAGCTCACCACGGTCCGGAGCCAATGAGCAGTTCTTC. Its translation is CASSPRSGANEQFF.

The rearrangement joins TRBV7-9 to TRBJ2-1; D might be TRBD2 (5 bases). This CDR3 spans 15 amino acids. Germline V gene data show CDR1 as SEHNR and CDR2 as FQNEAQ (reference sequence). Trimming took off 1 base at V and 6 bases at J, with 13 bases between the two ends. This CDR3 reads CASSLVKDSGNEQFF. The CDR3, as DNA: TGTGCCAGCAGCTTAGTAAAGGACTCAGGCAATGAGCAGTTCTTC.

The rearrangement links TRBV30 to TRBJ1-3, with TRBD1 matching over 10 bases. Per germline, CDR1 GTSNPN and CDR2 SVGIG (reference sequence). After removal of 5 bases from V and 0 bases from J, the junction contained 4 bases not matched to a gene. The CDR3 runs to 15 residues. The CDR3 DNA reads as TGTGCCTGGGCGACAGGGGGCCACTCTGGAAACACCATATATTTT. This encodes CAWATGGHSGNTIYF.

In regard to this clone: This could be a read error, since a much larger clone is one nucleotide away. V and J are TRBV5-6 and TRBJ1-2; 7 positions agree with TRBD1. The germline CDR1 and CDR2 sequences are SGHDT and YYEEEE. The CDR3 spans 13 residues. Trimming removed 2 bases from V and 4 bases from J; junction bases left unmatched: 2. CDR3 sequence reads: CASSFGTAYGYTF. As DNA, the CDR3 is TGTGCCAGCAGCTTCGGGACAGCCTATGGCTACACCTTC.

The rearrangement links TRBV2 to TRBJ2-6; D remains unclear. Looked up from germline, CDR1 is SNHLY and CDR2 is FYNNEI. The CDR3 totals 14 residues. Trimming took 5 bases from V and 0 from J, leaving 5 bases between them. The CDR3 nucleotides are TGTGCCAGCAGTTCGGGCTCTGGGGCCAACGTCCTGACTTTC. This gives the protein CASSSGSGANVLTF.

The chain carries TRBV5-1 and TRBJ2-7; D remains ambiguous. V was cut by 1 base and J by 3 bases, with 17 bases left in between. Germline V gene data show CDR1 as SGHRS and CDR2 as YFSETQ. CDR3 length: 16 residues. The CDR3 DNA sequence: TGCGCCAGCAGCTTGAACTCCCACCTAACCCTCTACGAGCAGTACTTC. It translates to CASSLNSHLTLYEQYF.

The genes are TRBV7-3 and TRBJ2-3; 7 bases map to TRBD1. J lost 0 bases, V lost 5 bases, and 5 bases had no gene match. The CDR3 runs to 15 residues. Germline V lookup: CDR1 SGHTA, CDR2 FQGTGA. DNA of the CDR3: TGTGCCAGCAGCCCTGGGACAGCTAGCACAGATACGCAGTATTTT. This sequence encodes CASSPGTASTDTQYF.